A single sample is the source of the 3 T cell receptor beta chains below, sequenced in a study of T cells in Graves' hyperthyroidism and ophthalmopathy. Researchers amplified the TCR beta CDR3 regions from RNA transcripts. HTBI primers were the set used in a first-round RT-PCR of the TCR CDR3. TCRdb ran MiXCR on the multiplex PCR reads and lists one entry per CDR3 protein. The sample yields fewer than 800,000 distinct CDR3 sequences, approximately 16% seen once. Sequenced: blood. The origin of the receptors is a man between 18 and 35 years old with Graves' hyperthyroidism.

In this sample, this clonotype turned up many times. The chain joins TRBV3-1 to TRBJ2-7, with unresolved D. The CDR3 runs 12 residues. Germline CDR1 LGHDT, CDR2 YNNKEL (reference sequence). V was clipped by 4 bases and J by 5 bases, with 9 bases between them. The CDR3 DNA sequence: TGTGCCAGCAGCCTCAATTCCGACGAGCAGTACTTC. Translating gives CASSLNSDEQYF.

The CDR3 DNA reads TGTGCCAGCAGCTCAACGGCGGACAGGGGGCTAGGGGGCGAGCAGTTCTTC. As protein: CASSSTADRGLGGEQFF. The chain is built from TRBV7-9 and TRBJ2-1, with TRBD1 identical over 11 bases. The CDR3 runs to 17 residues. The junction had 15 bases not matched to a gene; V was cut back by 4 bases and J by 10 bases. Germline V gives CDR1 SEHNR, CDR2 FQNEAQ (reference sequence).

This clonotype has a count of ten or more. The J gene is TRBJ2-2, the V gene TRBV7-2; D is uncertain. Germline lookup yields CDR1 SGHTA and CDR2 FQGNSA. Deletions cut 4 bases from V and 7 bases from J, with 7 bases between. The CDR3 spans 12 residues. The CDR3 here is CASSYPYGELFF. CDR3 nucleotides: TGTGCCAGCAGCTACCCTTACGGGGAGCTGTTTTTT. The full variable domain, with the rest looked up from reference TRBV7-2 and TRBJ2-2, is GAGVSQSPSNKVTEKGKDVELRCDPISGHTALYWYRQSLGQGLEFLIYFQGNSAPDKSGLPSDRFSAERTGGSVSTLTIQRTQQEDSAVYLCASSYPYGELFFGEGSRLTVL.